A selection of T cell receptor beta chains follows, all from one sample in a study of cytomegalovirus exposure and HLA in healthy donors. Sequencing used immunoSEQ multiplex PCR; TCRdb keeps in-frame clones, though not all of them. The table includes 250,000 to 350,000 clones, 80% to 90% detected once. The sample comprised PBMCs. The receptors originated from a middle-aged man in good health and CMV-seropositive. Each CDR3 is given without its conserved first and last residue.

J gene,V gene,CDR3 length,CDR3 protein
TRBJ1-1,TRBV6-6,13,ATSRGRNMNTEAF
TRBJ1-2,TRBV28,13,ATQVLRGQGYGYT
TRBJ2-7,TRBV5-4,12,ASRRDRASYEQY
TRBJ2-3,TRBV9,12,ASSLAGFTDTQY
TRBJ2-2,TRBV2,11,ASRRDNTGELF
TRBJ2-7,TRBV28,10,ASSLSQGGQY
TRBJ2-7,TRBV7-9,12,ASSLSDPSYEQY
TRBJ2-7,TRBV30,13,AWDEGGTGINEQY
TRBJ2-1,TRBV4-1,15,ASSLGLAKGLYNEQF
TRBJ2-7,TRBV11-2,12,ASSDPSKRERQY
TRBJ1-1,TRBV6-5,9,ASHRGTEAF
TRBJ2-7,TRBV6-6,10,ASRTDSYEQY